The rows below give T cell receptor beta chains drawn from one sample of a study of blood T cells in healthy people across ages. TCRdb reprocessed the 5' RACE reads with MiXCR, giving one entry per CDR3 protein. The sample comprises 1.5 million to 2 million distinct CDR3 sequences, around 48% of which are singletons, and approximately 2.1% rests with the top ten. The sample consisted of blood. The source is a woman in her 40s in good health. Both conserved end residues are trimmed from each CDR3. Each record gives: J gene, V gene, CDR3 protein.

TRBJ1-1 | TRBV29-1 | SVPDRGERAF
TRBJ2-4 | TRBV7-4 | ASSLLSSGLAGGLAKNIQY
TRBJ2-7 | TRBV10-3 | AISESTPGSYEQY
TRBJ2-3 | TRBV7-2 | ASSPGGAGEGNTQY
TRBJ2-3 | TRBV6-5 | ASSYRGFPQPAQY
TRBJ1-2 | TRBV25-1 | ASRQIGDGYGYT
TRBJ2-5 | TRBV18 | ASSLAPGTAQETQY
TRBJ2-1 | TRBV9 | ASSIDGAGGSYNEQF
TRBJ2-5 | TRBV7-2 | ASSFGTGVPETQY
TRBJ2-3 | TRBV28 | ASRPGRYTDTQY
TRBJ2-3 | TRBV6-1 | ASSSSVTDTQY
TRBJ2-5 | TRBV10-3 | AITPDSSGTQY
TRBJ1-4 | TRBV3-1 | ASSQERGRQGNEKLF
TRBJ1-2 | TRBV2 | ASTKDVYNYGYT
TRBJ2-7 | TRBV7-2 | ASSLRGRGGQNEQY